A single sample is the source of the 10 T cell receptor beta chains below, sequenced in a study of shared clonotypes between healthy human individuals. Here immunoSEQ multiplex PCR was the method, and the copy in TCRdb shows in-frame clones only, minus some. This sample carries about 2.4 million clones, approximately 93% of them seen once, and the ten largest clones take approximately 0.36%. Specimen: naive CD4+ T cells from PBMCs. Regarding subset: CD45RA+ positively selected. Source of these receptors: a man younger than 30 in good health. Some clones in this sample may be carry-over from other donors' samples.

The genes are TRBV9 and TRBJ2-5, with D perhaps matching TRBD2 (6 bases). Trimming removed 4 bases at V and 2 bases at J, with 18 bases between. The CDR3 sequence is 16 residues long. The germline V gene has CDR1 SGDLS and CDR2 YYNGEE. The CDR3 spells CASSRMEGRLQETQYF. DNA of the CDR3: TGTGCCAGCAGCAGGATGGAGGGCAGGTTACAAGAGACCCAGTACTTC.

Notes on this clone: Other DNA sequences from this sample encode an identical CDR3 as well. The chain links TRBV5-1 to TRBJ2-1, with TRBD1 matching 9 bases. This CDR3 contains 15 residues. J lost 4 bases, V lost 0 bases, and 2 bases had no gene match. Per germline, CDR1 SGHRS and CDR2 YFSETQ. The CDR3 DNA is TGCGCCAGCAGCTTGGACGGGACAGGGTACAATGAGCAGTTCTTC. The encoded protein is CASSLDGTGYNEQFF.

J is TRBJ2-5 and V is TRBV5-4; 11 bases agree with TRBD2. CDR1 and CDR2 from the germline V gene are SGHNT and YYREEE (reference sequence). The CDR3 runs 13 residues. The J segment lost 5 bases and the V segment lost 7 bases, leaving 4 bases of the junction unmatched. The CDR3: CASQLAGAETQYF. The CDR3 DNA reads TGTGCCAGCCAACTAGCGGGAGCGGAGACCCAGTACTTC.

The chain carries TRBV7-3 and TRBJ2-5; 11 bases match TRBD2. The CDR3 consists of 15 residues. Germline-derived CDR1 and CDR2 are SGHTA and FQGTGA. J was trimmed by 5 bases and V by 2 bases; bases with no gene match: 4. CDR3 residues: CASSLVAGGRETQYF. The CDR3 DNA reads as TGTGCCAGCAGCTTAGTAGCGGGAGGGCGGGAGACCCAGTACTTC.

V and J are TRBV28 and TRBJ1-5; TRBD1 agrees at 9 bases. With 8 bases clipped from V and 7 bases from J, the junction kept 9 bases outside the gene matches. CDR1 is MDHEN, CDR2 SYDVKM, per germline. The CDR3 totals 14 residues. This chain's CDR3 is CASSTGGSVQPQHF. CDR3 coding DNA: TGTGCCAGCTCGACAGGGGGGTCCGTCCAGCCCCAGCATTTT.

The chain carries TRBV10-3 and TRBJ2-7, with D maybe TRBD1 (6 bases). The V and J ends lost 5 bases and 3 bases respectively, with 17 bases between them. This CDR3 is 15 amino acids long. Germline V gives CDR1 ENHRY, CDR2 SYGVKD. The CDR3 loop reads CAISTRGQGHYEQYF. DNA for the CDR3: TGTGCCATCAGTACACGAGGGCAGGGGCACTACGAGCAGTACTTC.

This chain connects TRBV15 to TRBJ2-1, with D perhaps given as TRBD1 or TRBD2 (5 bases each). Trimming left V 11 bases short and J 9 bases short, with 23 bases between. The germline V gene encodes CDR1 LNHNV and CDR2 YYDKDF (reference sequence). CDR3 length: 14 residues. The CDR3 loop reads CAARRAGSFSEQFF. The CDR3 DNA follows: TGTGCCGCTCGCCGGGCAGGGAGTTTTTCTGAGCAGTTCTTC.

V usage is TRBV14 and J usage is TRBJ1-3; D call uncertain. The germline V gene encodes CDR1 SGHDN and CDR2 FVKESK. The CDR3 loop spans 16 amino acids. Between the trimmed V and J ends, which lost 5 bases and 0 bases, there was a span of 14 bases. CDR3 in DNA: TGTGCCAGCAGCTACACCCACGGGTCCTCTGGAAACACCATATATTTT. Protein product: CASSYTHGSSGNTIYF.

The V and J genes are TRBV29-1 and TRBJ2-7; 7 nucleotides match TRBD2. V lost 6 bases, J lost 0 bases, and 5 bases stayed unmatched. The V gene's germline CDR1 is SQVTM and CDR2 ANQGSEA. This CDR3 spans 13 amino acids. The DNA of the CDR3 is TGCAGCGTGAGAGCGGGGAGCTCCTACGAGCAGTACTTC. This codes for CSVRAGSSYEQYF.

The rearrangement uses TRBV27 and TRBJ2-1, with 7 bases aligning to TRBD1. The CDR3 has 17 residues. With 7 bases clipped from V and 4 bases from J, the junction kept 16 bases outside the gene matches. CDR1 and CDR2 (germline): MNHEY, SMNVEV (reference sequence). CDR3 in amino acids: CASTTSQGTAVYNEQFF. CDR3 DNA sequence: TGTGCCAGCACCACCTCACAGGGGACGGCGGTTTACAATGAGCAGTTCTTC.